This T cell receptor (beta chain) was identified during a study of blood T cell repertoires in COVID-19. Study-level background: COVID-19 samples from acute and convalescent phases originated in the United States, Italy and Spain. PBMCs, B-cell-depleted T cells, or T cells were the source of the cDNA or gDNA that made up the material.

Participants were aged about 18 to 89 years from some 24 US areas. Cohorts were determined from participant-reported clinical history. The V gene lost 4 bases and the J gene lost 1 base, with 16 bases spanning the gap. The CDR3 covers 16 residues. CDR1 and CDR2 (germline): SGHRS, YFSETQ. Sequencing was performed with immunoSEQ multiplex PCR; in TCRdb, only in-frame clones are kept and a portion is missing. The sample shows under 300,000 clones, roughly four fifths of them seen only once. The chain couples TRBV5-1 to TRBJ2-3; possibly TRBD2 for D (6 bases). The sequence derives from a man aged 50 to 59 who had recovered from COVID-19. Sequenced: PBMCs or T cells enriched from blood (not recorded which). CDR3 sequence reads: CASSPQGPSGTDTQYF. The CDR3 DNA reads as TGCGCCAGCAGCCCACAAGGGCCTAGCGGCACAGATACGCAGTATTTT.